This T cell receptor beta chain comes out of a study of regulatory T cells in long-lasting Graves disease. Study-wide context: Persistence in Graves' disease denoted antithyroid drug use beyond 5 years alongside positive TSH receptor antibodies. Study findings and constraints: Persistent cases favored TRBV28, TRBJ1-2 and TRBJ2-5. Clonotypes that were public and shared totalled some 2,900 in persistent patients versus 800 to 1,000 in new patients.

Between the trimmed V and J ends, which lost 4 bases and 7 bases, there was a span of 16 bases. CDR1 and CDR2 (germline): SNHLY, FYNNEI. CDR3 length: 15 amino acids. Arm-PCR of CDR3 regions and iRepertoire HTBI primers were used to build TCR beta libraries. TCRdb reprocessed the multiplex PCR reads with MiXCR, giving one entry per CDR3 protein. The data contain fewer than 550,000 distinct CDR3 sequences, roughly a fifth of them singletons. Regarding time point: persistent/refractory GD, antithyroid drugs over 5 years with positive TRAb. Researchers made the TCR library from RNA that was extracted from PBMCs. To note about this clonotype: Its antigen is as yet unknown.

The V and J genes are TRBV2 and TRBJ2-2; the D is unclear. This specimen consisted of peripheral blood mononuclear cells (PBMCs), obtained when the disease was refractory, from a patient treated with antithyroid drugs. The TCR was taken from a female donor with Graves disease. The CDR3 DNA sequence: TGTGCCAGCAGTGTCTGGCCAGAACATGGCGGGGAGCTGTTTTTT. Encoded protein: CASSVWPEHGGELFF.